This T cell receptor beta chain comes out of a study of prognosis after radiotherapy for stage I lung cancer. Points from the study as a whole: After stereotactic body radiation therapy, median unique TCR clones were 6,000 to 7,500, down from some 10,000.

In regard to this clonotype: Its cognate antigen is unknown.

TCR beta CDR3 was amplified from genomic DNA by two-round multiplex PCR. Each TRBV and TRBJ gene had its own primer in the first PCR round. In TCRdb, the multiplex PCR reads were re-called with MiXCR into one record per CDR3 protein. The sample lists around 25,000 distinct CDR3 sequences; under 40% were seen once. This CDR3 is 17 amino acids long. The germline V gene encodes CDR1 LNHDA and CDR2 SQIVND (reference sequence). The V and J ends lost 1 base and 5 bases, in that order; junction bases with no gene match: 4. The chain links TRBV19 to TRBJ2-1; 14 bases match TRBD2. The starting material was PBMCs, obtained before or after stereotactic body radiation therapy (not recorded which). This receptor was obtained from a donor of 50 years or more with non-small cell lung cancer. The CDR3 region has the DNA TGTGCCAGTAGTATAGTTGGACTAGCGGGGGGACACAATGAGCAGTTCTTC. This translates into CASSIVGLAGGHNEQFF.